This T cell receptor beta chain was retrieved from a study of blood T cell repertoires in COVID-19. Study details: Material from acute and convalescent COVID-19 was sourced from the United States, Italy and Spain. T cells, B-cell-depleted T cells, or PBMCs provided the cDNA or gDNA that served as material.

Original processing notes: The assay estimated nucleated cells by amplifying reference gene primers. This table comes from immunoSEQ multiplex PCR, and its TCRdb copy is limited to in-frame clones, with some not included. V and J calls and clone size are as listed in that table; D and trimming were resolved from the DNA. The table lists approximately 200,000 clones, approximately 80% of them singletons. The CDR3 covers 15 residues. Germline V CDR1 and CDR2: SGHRS, YFSETQ. After removal of 1 base from V and 7 bases from J, the junction contained 8 bases not matched to a gene. This rearrangement joins TRBV5-1 to TRBJ1-5; the match to TRBD1 covers 7 bases. Sequenced material: peripheral blood. The clonotype comes from a woman aged 80 or over with COVID-19, enrolled during active disease. DNA for the CDR3: TGCGCCAGCAGCTTGTCAGGGGGTATGGAACAGCCCCAGCATTTT. It is translated as CASSLSGGMEQPQHF. The full variable domain, its missing parts supplied by reference TRBV5-1 and TRBJ1-5, is KAGVTQTPRYLIKTRGQQVTLSCSPISGHRSVSWYQQTPGQGLQFLFEYFSETQRNKGNFPGRFSGRQFSNSRSEMNVSTLELGDSALYLCASSLSGGMEQPQHFGDGTRLSIL.